The clone carrying this T cell receptor (beta chain) came up a few times. Its antigen is undetermined. This sample is part of a study of OX40 agonist ivuxolimab in advanced cancers. Overall study context: Subjects had a mean age of around 60 years, with a range of roughly 20 to 80; approximately 83% were male. Earlier anti-PD-1, anti-PD-L1 or anti-CTLA-4 therapy was permitted; around 40% had received some. Study outcomes and limitations: Expansion of clones was among the lowest in partial responders at 0.1-3.0 mg/kg. In the expanded peripheral T cells, antigen specificity was never determined.

Using immunoSEQ multiplex PCR, the repertoire was profiled, and TCRdb retains in-frame clones only, with some absent. Found here are about 60,000 clones, roughly 86% of them singletons; the top ten hold under 4.5%. Trimming removed 3 bases from V and 8 bases from J, with 11 bases in between. The germline CDR1 and CDR2 sequences are SGHDN and FVKESK. This CDR3 comprises 14 residues. The sequencing used CD4+ or CD8+ T cells sorted from blood, collected in a trial of the OX40 agonist ivuxolimab. The receptor comes from an adult with an advanced solid tumor such as melanoma, head and neck, liver or kidney cancer. The chain is built from TRBV14 and TRBJ1-6; no definite D call. CDR3 nucleotide sequence: TGTGCCAGCAGCCACGGGGTTTCGTATTCACCCCTCCACTTT. This sequence encodes CASSHGVSYSPLHF.